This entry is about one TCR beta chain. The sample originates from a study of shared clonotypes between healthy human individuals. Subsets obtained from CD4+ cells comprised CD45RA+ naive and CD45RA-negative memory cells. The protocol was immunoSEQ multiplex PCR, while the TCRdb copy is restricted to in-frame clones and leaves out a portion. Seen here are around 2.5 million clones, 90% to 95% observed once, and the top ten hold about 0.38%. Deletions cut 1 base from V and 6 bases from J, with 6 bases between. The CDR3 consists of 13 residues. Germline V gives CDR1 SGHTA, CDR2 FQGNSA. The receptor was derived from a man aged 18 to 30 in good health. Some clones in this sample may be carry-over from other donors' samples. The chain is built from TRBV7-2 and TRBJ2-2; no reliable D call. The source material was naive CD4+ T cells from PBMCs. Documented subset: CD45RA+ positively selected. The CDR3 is CASSLVVPGELFF. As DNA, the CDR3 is TGTGCCAGCAGCTTAGTGGTTCCCGGGGAGCTGTTTTTT.